This record covers a single T cell receptor beta chain. Its antigen is unidentified. The data belong to a study of CD8 T cells in Susac syndrome. Broader study findings: The study's TCR sequencing and HLA analysis drew on a certain number of individuals. That number was acknowledged as relatively small.

cDNA came from about 0.5 to 1 ug RNA primed by random hexamers. Across 54 Vbeta and 13 Jbeta, TCR beta CDR3 was amplified with immunoSEQ multiplex PCR. TCRdb re-called the immunoSEQ multiplex PCR reads with MiXCR, one entry per CDR3 protein. This sample has approximately 200,000 distinct CDR3 sequences, with 90% to 95% found just once. After removal of 3 bases from V and 11 bases from J, the junction contained 16 bases not matched to a gene. Per germline, CDR1 ENHRY and CDR2 SYGVKD. This CDR3 has 16 residues. TCR beta sequencing was performed on blood CD8+ and CD4+ T cells. Sequencing was carried out using CD8+ T cells from PBMCs. This clonotype was obtained from a human donor with multiple sclerosis. This chain uses TRBV10-3 with TRBJ1-5; 7 bases agree with TRBD1. This chain's CDR3 is CAISDPMGGGAESQHF. DNA of the CDR3: TGTGCCATCAGTGACCCCATGGGAGGGGGCGCAGAATCCCAGCATTTT.